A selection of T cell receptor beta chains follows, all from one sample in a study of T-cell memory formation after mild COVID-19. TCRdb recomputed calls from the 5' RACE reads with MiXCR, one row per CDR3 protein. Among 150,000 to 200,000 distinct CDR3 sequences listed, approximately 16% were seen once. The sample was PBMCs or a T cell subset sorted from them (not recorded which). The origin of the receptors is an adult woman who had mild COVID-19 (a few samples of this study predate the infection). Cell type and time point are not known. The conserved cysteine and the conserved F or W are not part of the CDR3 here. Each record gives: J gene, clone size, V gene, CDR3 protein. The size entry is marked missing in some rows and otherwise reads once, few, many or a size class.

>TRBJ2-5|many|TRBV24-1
ATSDSGRGETQY
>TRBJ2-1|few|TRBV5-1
ASSPPDGTGLNEQF
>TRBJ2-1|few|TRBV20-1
SARDIWGVSSYNEQF
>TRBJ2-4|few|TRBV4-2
ASSQENSGRAGHIQY
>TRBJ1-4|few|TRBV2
ASSEAGSGGTNEKLF
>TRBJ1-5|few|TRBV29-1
SVVTAWEEPQH
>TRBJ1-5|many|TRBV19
ASTQQGLQPQH
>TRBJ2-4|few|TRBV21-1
ASSQTNPTGTLAKNIQY
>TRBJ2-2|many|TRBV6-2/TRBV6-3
ASRPGGFGELF
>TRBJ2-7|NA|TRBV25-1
ASSELLGRGTYEQY
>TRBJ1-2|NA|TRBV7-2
ASSLVGGYT
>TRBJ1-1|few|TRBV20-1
SASTQVSRNTEAF
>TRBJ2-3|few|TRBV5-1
ASSRLADIKGDTQY
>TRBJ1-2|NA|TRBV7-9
ASSLEAPVAGYGYT
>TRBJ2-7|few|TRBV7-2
ASSLQGGHYEQY
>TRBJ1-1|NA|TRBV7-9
ASSSPDHPRGNTEAF
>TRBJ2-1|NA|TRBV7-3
ASSLTPGGGPNEQF
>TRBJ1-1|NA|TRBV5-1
ASSWHRGENTEAF
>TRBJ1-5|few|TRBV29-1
SVRDHSNQPQH
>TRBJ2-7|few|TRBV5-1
ASRQQGYEQY
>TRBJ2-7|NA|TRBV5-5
ASSSAGGRSYEQY
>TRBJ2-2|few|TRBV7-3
ASSFGTENTGELF
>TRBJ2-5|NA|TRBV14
ASSQGLRYQETQY
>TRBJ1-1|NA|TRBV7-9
ASSLGRIGTRGTTEAF
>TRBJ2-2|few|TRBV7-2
ASSLGTGGGELF
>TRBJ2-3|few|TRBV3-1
ASSPPSGTVGSDTQY
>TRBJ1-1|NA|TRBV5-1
ASSLVGEGGTEAF
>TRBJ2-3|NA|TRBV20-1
SARRGGRAVGADTQY
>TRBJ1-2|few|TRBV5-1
ASSLVPGDGYT